This TCR beta chain originates from a study of blood T cell repertoires in COVID-19. Original processing notes: Counts of nucleated cells, estimated from reference gene primer amplification, were obtained. TCRdb's copy holds only in-frame clones and misses some; the assay was immunoSEQ multiplex PCR. From that table come the V and J calls and clone size; the DNA was used to work out D and trimming. The sample shows some 260,000 clones, over 70% of them seen only once. During active infection, Seattle patients enrolled and were then monitored through disease. CDR1 and CDR2 (germline): LGHNA, YSLEER. V was trimmed by 0 bases and J by 2 bases, leaving 14 bases between them. CDR3 length equals 18 residues.

The chain carries TRBV4-3 and TRBJ2-6; the D gene is possibly TRBD1 (5 bases). The material sequenced was peripheral blood. The clonotype was recovered from an older woman with COVID-19, enrolled during active disease. The CDR3 spells CASSQERSRVTGANVLTF. CDR3 nucleotides: TGCGCCAGCAGCCAAGAGCGATCCAGGGTGACTGGGGCCAACGTCCTGACTTTC.